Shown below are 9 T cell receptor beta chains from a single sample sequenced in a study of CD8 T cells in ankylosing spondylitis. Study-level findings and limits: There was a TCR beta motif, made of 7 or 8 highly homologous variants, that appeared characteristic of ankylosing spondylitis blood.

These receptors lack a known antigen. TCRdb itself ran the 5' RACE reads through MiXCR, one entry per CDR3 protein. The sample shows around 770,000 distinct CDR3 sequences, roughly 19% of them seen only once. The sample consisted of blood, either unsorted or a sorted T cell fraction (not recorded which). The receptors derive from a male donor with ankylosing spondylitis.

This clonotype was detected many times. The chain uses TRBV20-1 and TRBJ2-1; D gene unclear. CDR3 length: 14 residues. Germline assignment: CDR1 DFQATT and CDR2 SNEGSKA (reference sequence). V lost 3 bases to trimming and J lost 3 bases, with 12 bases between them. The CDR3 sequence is CSASYSGFYNEQFF. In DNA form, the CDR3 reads TGCAGTGCTAGTTACAGTGGATTCTACAATGAGCAGTTCTTC.

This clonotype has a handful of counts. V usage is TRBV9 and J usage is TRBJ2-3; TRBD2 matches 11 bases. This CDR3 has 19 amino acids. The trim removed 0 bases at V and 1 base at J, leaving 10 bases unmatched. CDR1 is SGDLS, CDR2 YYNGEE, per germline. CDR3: CASSVALAGGSSGTDTQYF. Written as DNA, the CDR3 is TGTGCCAGCAGCGTAGCTCTAGCGGGAGGATCTTCAGGCACAGATACGCAGTATTTT. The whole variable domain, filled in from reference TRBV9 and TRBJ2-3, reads DSGVTQTPKHLITATGQRVTLRCSPRSGDLSVYWYQQSLDQGLQFLIQYYNGEERAKGNILERFSAQQFPDLHSELNLSSLELGDSALYFCASSVALAGGSSGTDTQYFGPGTRLTVL.

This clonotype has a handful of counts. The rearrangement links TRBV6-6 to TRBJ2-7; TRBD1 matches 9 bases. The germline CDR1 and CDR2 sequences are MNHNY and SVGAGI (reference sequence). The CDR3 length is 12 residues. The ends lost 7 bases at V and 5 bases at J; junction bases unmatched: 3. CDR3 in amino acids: CASTTGGDEQYF. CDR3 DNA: TGTGCCAGCACGACAGGGGGTGACGAGCAGTACTTC.

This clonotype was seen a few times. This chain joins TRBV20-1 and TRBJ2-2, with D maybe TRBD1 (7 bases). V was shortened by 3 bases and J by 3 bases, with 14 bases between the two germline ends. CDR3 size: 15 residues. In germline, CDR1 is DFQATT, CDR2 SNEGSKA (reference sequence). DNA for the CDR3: TGCAGTGCTAGCGGCGGCAGGGGGGACACCGGGGAGCTGTTTTTT. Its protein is CSASGGRGDTGELFF.

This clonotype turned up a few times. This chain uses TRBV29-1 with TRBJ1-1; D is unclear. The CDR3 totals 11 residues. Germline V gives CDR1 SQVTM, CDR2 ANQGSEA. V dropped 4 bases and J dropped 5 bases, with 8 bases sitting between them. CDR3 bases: TGCAGCGTTGTCAGCTCTACTGAAGCTTTCTTT. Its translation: CSVVSSTEAFF.

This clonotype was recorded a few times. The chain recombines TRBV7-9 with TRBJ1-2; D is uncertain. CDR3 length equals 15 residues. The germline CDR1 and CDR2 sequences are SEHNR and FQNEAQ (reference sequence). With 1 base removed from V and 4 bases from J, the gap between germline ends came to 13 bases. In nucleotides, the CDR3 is TGTGCCAGCAGCTTAGGGTCCCCAGAAATCTATGGCTACACCTTC. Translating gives CASSLGSPEIYGYTF.

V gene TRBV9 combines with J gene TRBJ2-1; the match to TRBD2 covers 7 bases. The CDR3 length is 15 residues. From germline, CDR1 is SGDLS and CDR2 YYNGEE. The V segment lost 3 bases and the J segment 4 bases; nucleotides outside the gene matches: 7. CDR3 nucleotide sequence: TGTGCCAGCAGCGAGGGGTCTAGCGGATACAATGAGCAGTTCTTC. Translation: CASSEGSSGYNEQFF.

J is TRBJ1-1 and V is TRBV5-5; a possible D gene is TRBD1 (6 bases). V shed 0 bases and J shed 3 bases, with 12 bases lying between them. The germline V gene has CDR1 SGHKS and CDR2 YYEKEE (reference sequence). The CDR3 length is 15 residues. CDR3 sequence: CASSLGTDFYTEAFF. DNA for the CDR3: TGTGCCAGCAGCTTGGGGACAGACTTCTACACTGAAGCTTTCTTT.

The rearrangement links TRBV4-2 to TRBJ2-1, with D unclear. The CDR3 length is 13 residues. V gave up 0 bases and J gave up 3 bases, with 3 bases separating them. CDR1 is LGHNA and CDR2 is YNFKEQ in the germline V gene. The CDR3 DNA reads TGTGCCAGCAGCCAAGAGGACTACAATGAGCAGTTCTTC. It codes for CASSQEDYNEQFF.